This TCR beta chain was captured in a study of blood T cell repertoires in COVID-19. Study-wide context: The samples span acute and convalescent COVID-19 from the United States, Italy and Spain.

The cohort comprised adults aged 18 to 89 years residing in about two dozen US areas. Grouping used clinical history reported by participants in a survey and questionnaire. Someone with COVID-19 had been met by exposed participants within 2 weeks before study entry. Data came from immunoSEQ multiplex PCR; TCRdb stores just in-frame clones and leaves some out. The table has about 250,000 clones, about 80% seen once. The source material was PBMCs or T cells enriched from blood (not recorded which). The TCR was taken from a woman aged 40 to 49 who had been exposed to COVID-19.

The CDR3 region is CASRLLARETQYF. CDR3 coding DNA: TGTGCCAGCAGATTACTAGCGCGGGAGACCCAGTACTTC. The J gene is TRBJ2-5, the V gene TRBV5-8; 7 bases line up with TRBD2. This CDR3 spans 13 amino acids. Germline loops: CDR1 SGHTS, CDR2 YDEGEE. The J segment lost 5 bases and the V segment lost 5 bases, leaving 6 bases of the junction unmatched.